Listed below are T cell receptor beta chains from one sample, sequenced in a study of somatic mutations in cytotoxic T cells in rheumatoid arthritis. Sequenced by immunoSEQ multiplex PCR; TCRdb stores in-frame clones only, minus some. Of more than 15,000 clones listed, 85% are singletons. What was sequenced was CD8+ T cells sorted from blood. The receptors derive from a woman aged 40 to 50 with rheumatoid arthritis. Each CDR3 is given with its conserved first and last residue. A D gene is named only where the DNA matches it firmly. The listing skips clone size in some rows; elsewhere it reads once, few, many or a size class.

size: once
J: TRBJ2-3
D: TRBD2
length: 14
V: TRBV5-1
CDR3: CASRLTSGTDTQYF
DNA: TGCGCCAGCAGACTCACTAGCGGGACAGATACGCAGTATTTT

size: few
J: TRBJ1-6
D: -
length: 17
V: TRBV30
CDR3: CAWSVFPGITANSPLHF
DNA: TGTGCCTGGAGTGTCTTTCCCGGGATCACGGCCAATTCACCCCTCCACTTT

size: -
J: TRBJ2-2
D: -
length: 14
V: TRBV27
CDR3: CASSPLISGGELFF
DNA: TGTGCCAGCAGTCCCCTGATTAGTGGCGGGGAGCTGTTTTTT

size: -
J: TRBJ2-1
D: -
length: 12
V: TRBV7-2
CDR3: CASSLGLNEQFF
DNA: TGTGCCAGCAGCTTAGGTTTAAATGAGCAGTTCTTC

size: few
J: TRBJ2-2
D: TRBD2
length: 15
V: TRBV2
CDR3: CASSRLAGTTGELFF
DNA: TGTGCCAGCAGTCGACTAGCGGGGACCACCGGGGAGCTGTTTTTT

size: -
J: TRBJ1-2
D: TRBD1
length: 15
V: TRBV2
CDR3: CASRGARQGHYGYTF
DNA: TGTGCCAGCAGGGGTGCTAGACAGGGGCACTATGGCTACACCTTC

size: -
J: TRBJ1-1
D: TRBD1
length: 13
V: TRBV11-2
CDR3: CASSLGRGSEAFF
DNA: TGTGCCAGCAGCTTAGGCAGGGGGTCTGAAGCTTTCTTT

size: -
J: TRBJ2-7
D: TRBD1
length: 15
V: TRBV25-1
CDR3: CASSDPGQGLYEQYF
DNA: TGTGCCAGCAGTGATCCGGGACAGGGGCTCTACGAGCAGTACTTC

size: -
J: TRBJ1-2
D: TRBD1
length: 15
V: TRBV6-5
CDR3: CASSSDPGGYYGYTF
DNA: TGTGCCAGCAGCTCCGACCCAGGGGGCTACTATGGCTACACCTTC

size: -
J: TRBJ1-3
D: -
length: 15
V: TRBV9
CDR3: CASSVEGASGNTIYF
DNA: TGTGCCAGCAGCGTAGAAGGAGCCTCTGGAAACACCATATATTTT

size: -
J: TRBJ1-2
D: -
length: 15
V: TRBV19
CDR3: CASSISGDTNYGYTF
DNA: TGTGCCAGTAGTATCAGCGGCGACACCAACTATGGCTACACCTTC

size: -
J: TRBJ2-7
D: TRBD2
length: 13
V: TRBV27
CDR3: CASSLGGDYEQYF
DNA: TGTGCCAGCAGTTTAGGGGGGGACTACGAGCAGTACTTC

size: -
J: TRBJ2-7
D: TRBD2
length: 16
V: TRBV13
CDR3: CASSSGLAGGPREQYF
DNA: TGTGCCAGCAGCTCTGGACTAGCGGGGGGCCCACGCGAGCAGTACTTC

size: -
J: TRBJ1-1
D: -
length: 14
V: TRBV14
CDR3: CASSRTAGNTEAFF
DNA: TGTGCCAGCAGCCGTACAGCCGGGAACACTGAAGCTTTCTTT

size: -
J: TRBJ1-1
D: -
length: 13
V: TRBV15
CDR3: CATSRERVTEAFF
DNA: TGTGCCACCAGCAGAGAGAGAGTGACTGAAGCTTTCTTT

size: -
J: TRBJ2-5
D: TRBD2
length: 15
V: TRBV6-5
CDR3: CASSYSGGTQETQYF
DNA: TGTGCCAGCAGTTACAGCGGGGGGACACAAGAGACCCAGTACTTC

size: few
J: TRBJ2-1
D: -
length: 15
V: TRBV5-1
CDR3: CASRRATGAYNEQFF
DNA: TGCGCCAGCAGACGCGCTACGGGTGCCTACAATGAGCAGTTCTTC

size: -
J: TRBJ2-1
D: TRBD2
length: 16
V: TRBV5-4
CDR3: CASSGLLAGVYNEQFF
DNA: TGTGCCAGCAGCGGATTACTAGCGGGAGTCTACAATGAGCAGTTCTTC

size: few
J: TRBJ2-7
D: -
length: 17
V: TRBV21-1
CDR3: CASSRERPGSRPYEQYF
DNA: TGTGCCAGCAGTCGGGAGAGGCCCGGGAGTCGGCCCTACGAGCAGTACTTC

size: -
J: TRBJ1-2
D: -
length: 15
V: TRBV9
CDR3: CASSVGRGKGYGYTF
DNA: TGTGCCAGCAGCGTCGGAAGGGGGAAGGGCTATGGCTACACCTTC

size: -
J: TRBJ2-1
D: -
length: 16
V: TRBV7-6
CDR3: CASSRFTGQPYNEQFF
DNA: TGTGCCAGCAGCCGTTTCACCGGACAGCCGTACAATGAGCAGTTCTTC

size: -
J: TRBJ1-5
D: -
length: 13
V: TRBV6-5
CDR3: CASTGEWNQPQHF
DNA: TGTGCCAGCACGGGTGAATGGAATCAGCCCCAGCATTTT

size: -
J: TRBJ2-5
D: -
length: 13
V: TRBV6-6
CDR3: CASSYSELTAQYF
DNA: TGTGCCAGCAGTTACTCGGAGCTCACGGCCCAGTACTTC

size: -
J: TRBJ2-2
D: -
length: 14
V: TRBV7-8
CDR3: CASSAYRAAGELFF
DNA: TGTGCCAGCAGCGCCTACAGGGCCGCCGGGGAGCTGTTTTTT

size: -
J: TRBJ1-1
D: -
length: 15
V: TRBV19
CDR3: CASSLAIYMNTEAFF
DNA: TGTGCCAGTAGTCTCGCGATCTATATGAACACTGAAGCTTTCTTT

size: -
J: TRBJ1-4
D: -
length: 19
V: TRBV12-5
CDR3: CASGLVLSTEDSPGEKLFF
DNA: TGTGCTAGTGGTTTGGTACTTTCCACCGAGGACAGCCCGGGGGAAAAACTGTTTTTT

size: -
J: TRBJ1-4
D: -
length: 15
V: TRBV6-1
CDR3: CASTTNPVTNEKLFF
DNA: TGTGCCAGCACGACAAACCCAGTCACTAATGAAAAACTGTTTTTT

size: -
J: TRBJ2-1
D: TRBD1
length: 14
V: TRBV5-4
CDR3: CASSLGSQGIEQFF
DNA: TGTGCCAGCAGCTTGGGCTCACAGGGGATTGAGCAGTTCTTC

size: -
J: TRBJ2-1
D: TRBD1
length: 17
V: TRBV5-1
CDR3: CASSLLSAAGQGDEQFF
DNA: TGCGCCAGCAGCTTGTTAAGTGCGGCGGGACAGGGCGATGAGCAGTTCTTC

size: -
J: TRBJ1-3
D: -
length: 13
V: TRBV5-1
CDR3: CASRAGSGNTIYF
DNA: TGCGCCTCTCGGGCAGGGTCTGGAAACACCATATATTTT

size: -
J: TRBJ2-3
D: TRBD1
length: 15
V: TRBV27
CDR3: CASSFGQVRTDTQYF
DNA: TGTGCCAGCAGTTTCGGACAGGTCCGCACAGATACGCAGTATTTT

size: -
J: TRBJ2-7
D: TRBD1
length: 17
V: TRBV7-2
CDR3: CASSLPKGTVNSYEQYF
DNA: TGTGCCAGCAGCTTACCTAAAGGGACAGTTAACTCCTACGAGCAGTACTTC

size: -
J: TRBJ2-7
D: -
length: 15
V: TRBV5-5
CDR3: CASSRELGGLYEQYF
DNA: TGTGCCAGCAGCCGGGAGTTGGGGGGGCTCTACGAGCAGTACTTC

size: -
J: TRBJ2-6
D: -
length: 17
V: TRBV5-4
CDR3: CASRPMGGASGANVLTF
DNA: TGTGCCAGCAGACCCATGGGTGGGGCCTCTGGGGCCAACGTCCTGACTTTC

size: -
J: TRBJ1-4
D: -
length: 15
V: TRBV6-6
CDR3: CASSFEVESDEKLFF
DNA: TGTGCCAGCAGTTTTGAGGTGGAGTCGGATGAAAAACTGTTTTTT

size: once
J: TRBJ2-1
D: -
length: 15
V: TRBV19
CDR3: CASSTLADRGNEQFF
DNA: TGTGCCAGTAGTACACTAGCCGATAGGGGCAATGAGCAGTTCTTC

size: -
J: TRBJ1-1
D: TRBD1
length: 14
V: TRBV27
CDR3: CASSLNTGGTEAFF
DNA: TGTGCCAGCAGTCTAAATACAGGGGGCACTGAAGCTTTCTTT

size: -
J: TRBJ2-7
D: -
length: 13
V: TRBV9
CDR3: CASSVGNSGGQYF
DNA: TGTGCCAGCAGCGTAGGAAATAGTGGCGGGCAGTACTTC

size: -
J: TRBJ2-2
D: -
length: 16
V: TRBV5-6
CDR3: CASSHKRLDRNGELFF
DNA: TGTGCCAGCAGCCACAAGAGACTAGATCGAAACGGGGAGCTGTTTTTT

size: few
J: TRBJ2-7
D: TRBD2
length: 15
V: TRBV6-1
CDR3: CASSELAGAEDEQYF
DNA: TGTGCCAGCAGTGAGCTAGCGGGGGCTGAGGACGAGCAGTACTTC

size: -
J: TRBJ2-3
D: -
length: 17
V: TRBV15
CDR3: CATSRDERAPVGDTQYF
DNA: TGTGCCACCAGCAGAGATGAGAGGGCCCCAGTGGGCGATACGCAGTATTTT

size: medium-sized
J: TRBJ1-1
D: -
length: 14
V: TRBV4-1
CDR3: CASSQPTGRTEAFF
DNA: TGCGCCAGCAGCCAACCAACAGGGCGGACTGAAGCTTTCTTT

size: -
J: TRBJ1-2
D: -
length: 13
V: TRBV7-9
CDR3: CASRGDSPYGYTF
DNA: TGTGCCAGCAGAGGAGACAGCCCCTATGGCTACACCTTC

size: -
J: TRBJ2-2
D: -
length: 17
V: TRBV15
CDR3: CATSRGGEFLNTGELFF
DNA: TGTGCCACCAGCAGAGGGGGGGAGTTCTTGAACACCGGGGAGCTGTTTTTT

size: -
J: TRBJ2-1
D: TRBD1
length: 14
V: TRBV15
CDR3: CATSKGTGVDEQFF
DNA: TGTGCCACCAGCAAAGGGACAGGGGTCGATGAGCAGTTCTTC

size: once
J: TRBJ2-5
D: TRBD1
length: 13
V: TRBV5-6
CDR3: CASSPGQGETQYF
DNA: TGTGCCAGCAGCCCGGGACAGGGCGAGACCCAGTACTTC

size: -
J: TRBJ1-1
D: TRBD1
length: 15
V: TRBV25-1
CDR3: CASSEYFTGGTEAFF
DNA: TGTGCCAGCAGTGAATATTTCACAGGGGGCACTGAAGCTTTCTTT

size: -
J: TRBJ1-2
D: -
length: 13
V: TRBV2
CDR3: CASSAPDYYGYTF
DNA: TGTGCCAGCAGTGCCCCGGACTACTATGGCTACACCTTC

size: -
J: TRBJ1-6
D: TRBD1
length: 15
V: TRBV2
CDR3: CASSEPRTGGTPLHF
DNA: TGTGCCAGCAGTGAACCCCGGACAGGGGGGACACCCCTCCACTTT

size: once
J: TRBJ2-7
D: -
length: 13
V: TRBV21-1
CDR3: CASFTGGGGEQYF
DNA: TGTGCCAGCTTTACAGGGGGAGGAGGCGAGCAGTACTTC

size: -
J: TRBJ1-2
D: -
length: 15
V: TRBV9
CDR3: CASSEFDSLWDGYTF
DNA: TGTGCCAGCAGCGAGTTTGACAGCTTGTGGGATGGCTACACCTTC

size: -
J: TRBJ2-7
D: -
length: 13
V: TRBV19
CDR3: CASTEGPYYEQYF
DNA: TGTGCCAGTACAGAGGGCCCCTACTACGAGCAGTACTTC

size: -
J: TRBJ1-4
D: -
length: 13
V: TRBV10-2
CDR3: CASKQGSGEKLFF
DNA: TGCGCCAGCAAACAGGGTTCGGGTGAAAAACTGTTTTTT

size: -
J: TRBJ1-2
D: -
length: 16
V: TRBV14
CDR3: CASSQGLEGRNYGYTF
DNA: TGTGCCAGCAGCCAAGGCTTGGAGGGGCGAAACTATGGCTACACCTTC

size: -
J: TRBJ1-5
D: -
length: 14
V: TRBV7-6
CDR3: CASSLGGSTQPQHF
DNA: TGTGCCAGCAGCTTAGGAGGGTCAACTCAGCCCCAGCATTTT

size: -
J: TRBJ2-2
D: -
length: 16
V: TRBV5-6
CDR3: CASSLVVAGAAGELFF
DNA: TGTGCCAGCAGCTTGGTTGTGGCGGGGGCAGCCGGGGAGCTGTTTTTT

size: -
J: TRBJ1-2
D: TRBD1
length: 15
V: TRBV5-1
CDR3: CASSLEGTGLYGYTF
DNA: TGCGCCAGCAGCTTGGAGGGGACAGGCCTCTATGGCTACACCTTC

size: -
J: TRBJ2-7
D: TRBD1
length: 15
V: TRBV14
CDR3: CASSQWTGPRGEQYF
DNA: TGTGCCAGCAGCCAATGGACAGGACCCCGTGGAGAGCAGTACTTC

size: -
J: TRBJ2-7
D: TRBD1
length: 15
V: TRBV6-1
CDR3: CASSASPGQLYEQYF
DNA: TGTGCCAGCAGTGCTTCTCCGGGACAGCTCTACGAGCAGTACTTC